This TCR beta chain was documented in a study of cytomegalovirus exposure and HLA in healthy donors. Findings and limits, study-wide: HLA allele associations emerged for about 16,000 TCR beta sequences in a later analysis, at 0.05 false discovery rate. Among TCR beta chains of equal frequency, HLA-associated ones were more clonally expanded in a later analysis. Immune exposure information available was restricted to CMV serostatus.

The PCR employed 60 Vbeta primers together with 13 Jbeta primers. Profiled with immunoSEQ multiplex PCR; TCRdb holds only in-frame clones, not every one. Of 170,000 or so clones in the sample, under 85% were seen once. Comment on this clone: Its antigen remains unknown. The sample holds other DNA sequences that translate to the same CDR3.

The CDR3 totals 11 residues. The V and J ends lost 6 bases and 1 base respectively, with 3 bases between them. Germline-derived CDR1 and CDR2 are MNHNY and SVGAGI (reference sequence). The chain couples TRBV6-6 to TRBJ1-1; D is unclear. This clonotype was obtained from a male donor in good health and CMV-seronegative. Sequenced material: PBMCs. CDR3 protein: CASSRNTEAFF. CDR3 in DNA: TGTGCCAGCAGCCGGAACACTGAAGCTTTCTTT.